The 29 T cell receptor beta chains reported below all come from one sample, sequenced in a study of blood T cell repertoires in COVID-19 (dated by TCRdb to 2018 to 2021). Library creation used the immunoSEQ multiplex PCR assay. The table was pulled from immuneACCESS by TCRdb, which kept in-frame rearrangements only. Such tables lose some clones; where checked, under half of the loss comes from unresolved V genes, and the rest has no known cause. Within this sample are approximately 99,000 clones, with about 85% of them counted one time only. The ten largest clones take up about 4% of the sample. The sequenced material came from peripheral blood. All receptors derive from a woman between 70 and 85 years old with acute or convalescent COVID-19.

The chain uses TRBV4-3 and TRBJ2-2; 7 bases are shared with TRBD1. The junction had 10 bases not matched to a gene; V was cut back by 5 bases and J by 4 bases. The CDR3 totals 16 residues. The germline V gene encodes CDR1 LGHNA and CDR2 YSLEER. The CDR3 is CASSSRQGIRTGELFF. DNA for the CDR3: TGCGCCAGCAGCTCCAGACAGGGCATACGCACCGGGGAGCTGTTTTTT.

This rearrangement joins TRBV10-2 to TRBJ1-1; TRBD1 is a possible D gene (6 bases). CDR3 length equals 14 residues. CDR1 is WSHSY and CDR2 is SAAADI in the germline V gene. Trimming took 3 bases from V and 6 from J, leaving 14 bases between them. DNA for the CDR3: TGCGCCAGCAGTGATGAGTGGAAGGGGGCTGAAGCTTTCTTT. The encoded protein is CASSDEWKGAEAFF.

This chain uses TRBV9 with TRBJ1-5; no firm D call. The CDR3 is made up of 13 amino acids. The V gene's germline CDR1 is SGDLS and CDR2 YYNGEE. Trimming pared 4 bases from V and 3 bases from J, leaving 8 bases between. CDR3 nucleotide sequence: TGTGCCAGCAGCCCCGGGGTCAATCAGCCCCAGCATTTT. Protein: CASSPGVNQPQHF.

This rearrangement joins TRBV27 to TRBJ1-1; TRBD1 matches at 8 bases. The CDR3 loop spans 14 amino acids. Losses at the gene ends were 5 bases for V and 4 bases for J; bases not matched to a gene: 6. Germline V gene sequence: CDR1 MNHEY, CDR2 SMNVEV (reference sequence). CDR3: CASSPDRGGTEAFF. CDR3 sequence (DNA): TGTGCCAGCAGTCCCGACAGGGGTGGCACTGAAGCTTTCTTT.

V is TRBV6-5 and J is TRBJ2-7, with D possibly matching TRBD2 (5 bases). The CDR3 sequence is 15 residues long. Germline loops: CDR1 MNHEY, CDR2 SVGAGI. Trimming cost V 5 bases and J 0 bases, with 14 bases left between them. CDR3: CASSPPGSRSYEQYF. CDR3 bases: TGTGCCAGCAGTCCCCCGGGATCTCGCTCCTACGAGCAGTACTTC.

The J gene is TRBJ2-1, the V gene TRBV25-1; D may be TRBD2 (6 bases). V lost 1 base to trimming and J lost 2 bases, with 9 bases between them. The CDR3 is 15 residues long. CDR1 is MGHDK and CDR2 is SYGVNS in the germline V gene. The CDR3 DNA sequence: TGTGCCAGCAGTGAATTTAGCGGAACCTACAATGAGCAGTTCTTC. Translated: CASSEFSGTYNEQFF.

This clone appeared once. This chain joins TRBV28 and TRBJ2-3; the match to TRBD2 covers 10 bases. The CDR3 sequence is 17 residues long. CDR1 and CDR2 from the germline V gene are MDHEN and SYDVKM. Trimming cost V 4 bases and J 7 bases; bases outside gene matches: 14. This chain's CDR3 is CASSSTTLSGGKNTQYF. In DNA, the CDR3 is TGTGCCAGCAGTTCCACCACGCTTAGCGGGGGGAAAAATACGCAGTATTTT. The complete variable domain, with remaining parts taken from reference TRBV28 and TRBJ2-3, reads DVKVTQSSRYLVKRTGEKVFLECVQDMDHENMFWYRQDPGLGLRLIYFSYDVKMKEKGDIPEGYSVSREKKERFSLILESASTNQTSMYLCASSSTTLSGGKNTQYFGPGTRLTVL.

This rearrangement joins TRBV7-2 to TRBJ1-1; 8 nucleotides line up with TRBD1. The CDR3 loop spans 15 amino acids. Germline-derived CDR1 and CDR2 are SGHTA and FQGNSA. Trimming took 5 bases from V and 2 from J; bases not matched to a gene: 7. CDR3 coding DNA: TGTGCCAGCAGCGTAGGGGACAGGCGAAACACTGAAGCTTTCTTT. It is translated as CASSVGDRRNTEAFF.

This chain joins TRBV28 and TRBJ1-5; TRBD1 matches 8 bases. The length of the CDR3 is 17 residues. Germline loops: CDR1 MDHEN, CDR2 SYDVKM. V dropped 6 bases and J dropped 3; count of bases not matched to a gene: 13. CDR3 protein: CASSPAARDRFNQPQHF. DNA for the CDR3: TGTGCCAGCAGCCCAGCAGCCCGGGACAGGTTCAATCAGCCCCAGCATTTT.

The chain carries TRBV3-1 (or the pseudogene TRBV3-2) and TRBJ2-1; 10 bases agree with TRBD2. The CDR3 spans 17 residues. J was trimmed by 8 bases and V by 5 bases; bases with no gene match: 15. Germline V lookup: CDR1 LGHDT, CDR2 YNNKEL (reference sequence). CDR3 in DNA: TGTGCCAGCAGCTTCCAATACCGGACTAGCGGCTCCTATGAGCAGTTCTTC. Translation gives CASSFQYRTSGSYEQFF.

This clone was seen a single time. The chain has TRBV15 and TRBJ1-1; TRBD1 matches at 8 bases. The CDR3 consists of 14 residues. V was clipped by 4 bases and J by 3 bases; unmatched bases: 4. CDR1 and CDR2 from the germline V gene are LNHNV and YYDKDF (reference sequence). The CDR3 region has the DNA TGTGCCACCAGCAACCCGACAGGGGACACTGAAGCTTTCTTT. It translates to CATSNPTGDTEAFF.

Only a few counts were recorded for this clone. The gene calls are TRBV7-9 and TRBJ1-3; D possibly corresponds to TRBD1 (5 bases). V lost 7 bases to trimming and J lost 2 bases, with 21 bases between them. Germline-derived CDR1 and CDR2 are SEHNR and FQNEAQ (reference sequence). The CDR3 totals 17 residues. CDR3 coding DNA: TGTGCCAGCACAGGTGGTGACAGTTTATACGCTGGAAACACCATATATTTT. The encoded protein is CASTGGDSLYAGNTIYF.

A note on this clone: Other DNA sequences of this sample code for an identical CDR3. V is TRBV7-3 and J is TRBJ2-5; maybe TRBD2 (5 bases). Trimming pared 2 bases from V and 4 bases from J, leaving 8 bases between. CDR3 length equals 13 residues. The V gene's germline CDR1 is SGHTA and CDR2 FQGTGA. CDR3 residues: CASSLREGETQYF. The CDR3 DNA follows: TGTGCCAGCAGCTTACGGGAAGGAGAGACCCAGTACTTC.

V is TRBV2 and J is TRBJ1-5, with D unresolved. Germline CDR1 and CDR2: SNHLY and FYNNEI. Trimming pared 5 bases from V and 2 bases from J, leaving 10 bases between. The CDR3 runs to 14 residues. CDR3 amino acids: CASSTPVGNQPQHF. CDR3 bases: TGTGCCAGCAGTACCCCAGTGGGCAATCAGCCCCAGCATTTT.

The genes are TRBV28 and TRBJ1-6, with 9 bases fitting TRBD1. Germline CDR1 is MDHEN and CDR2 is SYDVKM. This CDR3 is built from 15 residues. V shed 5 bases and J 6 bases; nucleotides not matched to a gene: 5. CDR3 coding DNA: TGTGCCAGCAGTCCTCCGGGACAGGGTAATTCACCCCTCCACTTT. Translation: CASSPPGQGNSPLHF.

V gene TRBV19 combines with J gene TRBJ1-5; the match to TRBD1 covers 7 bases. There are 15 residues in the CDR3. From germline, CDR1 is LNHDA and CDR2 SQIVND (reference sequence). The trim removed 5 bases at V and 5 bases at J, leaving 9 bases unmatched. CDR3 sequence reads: CASSSGQRRDQPQHF. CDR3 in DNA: TGTGCCAGTAGTTCGGGACAGCGACGCGATCAGCCCCAGCATTTT.

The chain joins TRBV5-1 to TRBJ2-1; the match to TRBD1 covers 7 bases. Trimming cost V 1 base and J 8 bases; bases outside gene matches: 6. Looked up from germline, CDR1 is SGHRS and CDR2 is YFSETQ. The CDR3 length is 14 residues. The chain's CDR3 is CASSLTGEQHEQFF. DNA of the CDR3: TGCGCCAGCAGCTTGACAGGGGAACAACATGAGCAGTTCTTC.

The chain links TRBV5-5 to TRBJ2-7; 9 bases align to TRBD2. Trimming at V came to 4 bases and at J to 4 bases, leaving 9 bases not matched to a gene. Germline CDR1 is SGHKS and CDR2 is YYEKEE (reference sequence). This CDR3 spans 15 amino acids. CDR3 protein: CASSPWVAGGYEQYF. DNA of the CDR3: TGTGCCAGCAGCCCCTGGGTCGCGGGAGGGTACGAGCAGTACTTC.

The CDR3 bases are TGTGCCAGCATGTCAATCTGGGGAGTCCAAGAGACCCAGTACTTC. Its translation is CASMSIWGVQETQYF. This chain links TRBV2 with TRBJ2-5, with a weak D call TRBD2 (5 bases). CDR1 and CDR2 (germline): SNHLY, FYNNEI. V lost 7 bases and J lost 1, with 16 bases in between. The CDR3 loop spans 15 amino acids.

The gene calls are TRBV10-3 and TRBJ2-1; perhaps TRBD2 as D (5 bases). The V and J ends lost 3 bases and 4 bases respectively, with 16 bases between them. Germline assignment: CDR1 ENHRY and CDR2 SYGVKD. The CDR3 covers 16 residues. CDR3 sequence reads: CAISDSGGERYNEQFF. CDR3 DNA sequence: TGTGCCATCAGTGATTCCGGTGGGGAGCGGTACAATGAGCAGTTCTTC.

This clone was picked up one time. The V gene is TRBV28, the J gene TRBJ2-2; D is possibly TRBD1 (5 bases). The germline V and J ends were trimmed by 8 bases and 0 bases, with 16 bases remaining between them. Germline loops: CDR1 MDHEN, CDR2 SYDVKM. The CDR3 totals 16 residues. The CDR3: CASRPGDSTNTGELFF. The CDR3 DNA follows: TGTGCCAGCCGCCCAGGAGACAGCACGAACACCGGGGAGCTGTTTTTT.

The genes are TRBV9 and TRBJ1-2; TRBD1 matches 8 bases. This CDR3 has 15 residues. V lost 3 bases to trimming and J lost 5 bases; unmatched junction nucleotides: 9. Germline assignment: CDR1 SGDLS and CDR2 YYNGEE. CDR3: CASSGAGGFNYGYTF. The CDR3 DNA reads TGTGCCAGCAGCGGAGCAGGGGGCTTTAATTATGGCTACACCTTC.

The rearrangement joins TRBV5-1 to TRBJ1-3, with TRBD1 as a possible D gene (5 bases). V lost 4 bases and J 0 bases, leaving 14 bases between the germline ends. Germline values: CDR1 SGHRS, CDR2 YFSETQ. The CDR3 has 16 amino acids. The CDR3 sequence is CASSPDPQGSGNTIYF. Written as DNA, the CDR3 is TGCGCCAGCAGCCCGGATCCGCAGGGCTCTGGAAACACCATATATTTT.

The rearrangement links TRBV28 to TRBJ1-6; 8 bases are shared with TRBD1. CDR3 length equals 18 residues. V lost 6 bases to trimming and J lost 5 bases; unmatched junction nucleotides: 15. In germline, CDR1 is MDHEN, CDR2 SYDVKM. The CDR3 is CASSEIERTGLNNSPLHF. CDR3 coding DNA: TGTGCCAGCAGCGAAATAGAGAGGACAGGGCTCAATAATTCACCCCTCCACTTT.

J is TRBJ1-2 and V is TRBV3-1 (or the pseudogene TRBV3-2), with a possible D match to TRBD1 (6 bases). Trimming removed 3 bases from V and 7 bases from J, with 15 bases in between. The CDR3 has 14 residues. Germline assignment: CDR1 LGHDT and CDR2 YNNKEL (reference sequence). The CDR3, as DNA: TGTGCCAGCAGCCACAATACAGGGTTTGGTGGCTACACCTTC. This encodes CASSHNTGFGGYTF.

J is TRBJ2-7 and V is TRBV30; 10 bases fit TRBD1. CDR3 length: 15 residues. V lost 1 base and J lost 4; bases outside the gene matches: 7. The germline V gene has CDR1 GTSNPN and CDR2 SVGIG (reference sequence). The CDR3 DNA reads TGTGCCTGGAGTGCAGGGACAGGGGCGAGGTACGAGCAGTACTTC. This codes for CAWSAGTGARYEQYF. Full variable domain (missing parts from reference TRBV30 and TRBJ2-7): SQTIHQWPATLVQPVGSPLSLECTVEGTSNPNLYWYRQAAGRGLQLLFYSVGIGQISSEVPQNLSASRPQDRQFILSSKKLLLSDSGFYLCAWSAGTGARYEQYFGPGTRLTVT.

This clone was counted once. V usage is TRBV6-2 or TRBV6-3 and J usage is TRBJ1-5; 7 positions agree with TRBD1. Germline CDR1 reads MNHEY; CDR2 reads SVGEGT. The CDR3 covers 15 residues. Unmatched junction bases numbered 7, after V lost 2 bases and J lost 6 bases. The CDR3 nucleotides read TGTGCCAGCAGTTACGGCGGGACAGCGTTTCAGCCCCAGCATTTT. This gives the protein CASSYGGTAFQPQHF.

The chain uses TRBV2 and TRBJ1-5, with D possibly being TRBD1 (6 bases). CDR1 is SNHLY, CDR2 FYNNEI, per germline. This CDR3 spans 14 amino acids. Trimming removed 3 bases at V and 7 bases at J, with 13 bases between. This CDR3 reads CASSDGGATQPQHF. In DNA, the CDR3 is TGTGCCAGCAGTGATGGGGGGGCAACACAGCCCCAGCATTTT. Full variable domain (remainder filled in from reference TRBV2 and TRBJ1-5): EPEVTQTPSHQVTQMGQEVILRCVPISNHLYFYWYRQILGQKVEFLVSFYNNEISEKSEIFDDQFSVERPDGSNFTLKIRSTKLEDSAMYFCASSDGGATQPQHFGDGTRLSIL.

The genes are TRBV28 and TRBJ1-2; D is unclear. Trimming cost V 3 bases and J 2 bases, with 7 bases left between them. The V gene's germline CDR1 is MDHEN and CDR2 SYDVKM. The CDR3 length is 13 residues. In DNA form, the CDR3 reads TGTGCCAGCAGTTTCCCCCAAAACTATGGCTACACCTTC. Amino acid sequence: CASSFPQNYGYTF.